This passage covers 3 T cell receptor beta chains from one sample sequenced in a study of T-cell reconstitution after alpha-beta-depleted transplantation in children. The TCRbeta library incorporated unique molecular identifiers. TCRdb fed the PCR reads into MiXCR, producing one record per CDR3 protein. The profile shows about 980,000 distinct CDR3 sequences, roughly 29% of them singletons. The sample was PBMCs, mostly from graft donor cells, taken 360 days after TCRalphabeta/CD19-depleted stem cell transplant. These receptors originate from a boy younger than two who had a stem cell transplant for SCID, so the T cells may come from the graft donor.

The chain couples TRBV4-1 to TRBJ2-2, with TRBD2 as a possible D gene (7 bases). V was pared by 2 bases and J by 4 bases, with 14 bases between. CDR1 and CDR2 (germline): MGHRA, YSYEKL. The CDR3 totals 16 residues. Here the CDR3 reads CASSQREGGPTGELFF. CDR3 DNA sequence: TGCGCCAGCAGCCAAAGGGAGGGGGGGCCCACCGGGGAGCTGTTTTTT.

This clonotype has more than one count but fewer than ten. CDR3 in DNA: TGTGCCACCAGCAGTTCTTCCAACTATGGCTACACCTTC. It is translated as CATSSSSNYGYTF. V usage is TRBV15 and J usage is TRBJ1-2; D is undetermined. V was cut by 3 bases and J by 2 bases, with 7 bases left in between. Per the germline V gene, CDR1 is LNHNV and CDR2 is YYDKDF (reference sequence). The CDR3 runs to 13 residues.

CDR3 nucleotide sequence: TGTGCCAGCAGCGACGGACAGGGGGTAGTATATGAGCAGTTCTTC. Translating gives CASSDGQGVVYEQFF. This chain uses TRBV5-5 with TRBJ2-1, with 10 positions matching TRBD1. Germline values: CDR1 SGHKS, CDR2 YYEKEE (reference sequence). This CDR3 spans 15 amino acids. J lost 8 bases, V lost 4 bases, and 9 bases had no gene match.